This T cell receptor beta chain was identified during a study of spatial heterogeneity in lung cancer. Study overall: Detection of beta-chain sequences consistently exceeded that of alpha-chain sequences.

General study results and limits: Detection of ubiquitous tumor TCRs in blood was higher at resection than follow-up.

With regard to this clonotype: Its antigen remains unknown.

Trimming cost V 5 bases and J 0 bases, with 11 bases left between them. This CDR3 has 14 residues. Germline lookup yields CDR1 SGHTS and CDR2 YDEGEE. One entry per CDR3 protein results from TCRdb running MiXCR on the 5' RACE reads. There are about 52,000 distinct CDR3 sequences in the sample; about 7.4% occur only once, and 35% lies in the top ten. Time point reported: blood at routine non-recurrence follow-up after resection. The authors sequenced whole RNA from tumor, nontumor lung or frozen PBMC without sorting. The TCR was taken from a female donor with early-stage non-small cell lung cancer. V usage is TRBV5-8 and J usage is TRBJ1-1; D is unclear. Sequencing was performed on PBMCs, taken at follow-up. This CDR3 reads CASSRTRMNTEAFF. In DNA, the CDR3 is TGTGCCAGCAGTCGGACGCGGATGAACACTGAAGCTTTCTTT.